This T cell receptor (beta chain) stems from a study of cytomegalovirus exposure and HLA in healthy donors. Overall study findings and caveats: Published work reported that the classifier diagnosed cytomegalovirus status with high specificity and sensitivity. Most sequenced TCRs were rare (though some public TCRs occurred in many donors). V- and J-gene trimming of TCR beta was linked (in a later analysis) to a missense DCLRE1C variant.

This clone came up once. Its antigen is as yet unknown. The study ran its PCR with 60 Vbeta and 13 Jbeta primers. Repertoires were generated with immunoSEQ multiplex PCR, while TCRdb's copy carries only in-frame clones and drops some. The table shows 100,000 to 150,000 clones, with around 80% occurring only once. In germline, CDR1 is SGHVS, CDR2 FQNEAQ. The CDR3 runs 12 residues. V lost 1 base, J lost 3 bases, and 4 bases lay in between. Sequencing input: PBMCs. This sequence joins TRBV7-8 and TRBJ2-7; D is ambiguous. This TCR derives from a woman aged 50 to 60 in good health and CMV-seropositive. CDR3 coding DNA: TGTGCCAGCAGCTTAGTCAACTACGAGCAGTACTTC. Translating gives CASSLVNYEQYF.